The 30 T cell receptor beta chains below all came from one sample that was sequenced in a study of T cell responses to AZD1222 COVID-19 vaccine. TCRdb keeps only in-frame clones here, not all; method: immunoSEQ multiplex PCR. The sample comprises about 150,000 clones, 85% to 95% of which are singletons, and about 1.6% rests with the top ten. The specimen comprised peripheral blood, sampled 28 days after the second AZD1222 dose. Receptors originate from an adult who received the AZD1222 COVID-19 vaccine.

Only a few counts were recorded for this clone. The V and J genes are TRBV4-1 and TRBJ2-7; 8 nucleotides line up with TRBD1. Per germline, CDR1 MGHRA and CDR2 YSYEKL. V dropped 1 base and J dropped 3; count of bases not matched to a gene: 5. The CDR3 extends over 15 amino acids. The CDR3 nucleotides read TGCGCCAGCAGCCAAGCAGCCGACAGGGGCTACGAGCAGTACTTC. Its protein product is CASSQAADRGYEQYF.

The chain links TRBV6-5 to TRBJ1-6; D possibly corresponds to TRBD1 (5 bases). There are 15 residues in the CDR3. The V end lost 2 bases, the J end lost 3 bases, and 8 bases lay between the germline ends. Germline CDR1 reads MNHEY; CDR2 reads SVGAGI. The CDR3 coding sequence is TGTGCCAGCAGTTACGGGGACCTCTATAATTCACCCCTCCACTTT. Encoded protein: CASSYGDLYNSPLHF.

The chain couples TRBV29-1 to TRBJ1-2; D unresolved. The germline V and J ends were trimmed by 6 bases and 6 bases, with 17 bases remaining between them. The CDR3 length is 13 residues. CDR1 is SQVTM and CDR2 is ANQGSEA in the germline V gene. Written as DNA, the CDR3 is TGCAGCGTAACGGGGAGATCCTTTAATGGCTACACCTTC. Its translation: CSVTGRSFNGYTF. Variable domain in full (rest from reference TRBV29-1 and TRBJ1-2): SAVISQKPSRDICQRGTSLTIQCQVDSQVTMMFWYRQQPGQSLTLIATANQGSEATYESGFVIDKFPISRPNLTFSTLTVSNMSPEDSSIYLCSVTGRSFNGYTFGSGTRLTVV.

The rearrangement links TRBV7-9 to TRBJ1-2; tentative D call: TRBD1 (5 bases). The CDR3 is made up of 13 amino acids. Germline CDR1 SEHNR, CDR2 FQNEAQ (reference sequence). V was cut by 3 bases and J by 4 bases, with 9 bases left in between. The CDR3 DNA is TGTGCCAGCAGCTTTGGGGGAGTCTATGGCTACACCTTC. Residues: CASSFGGVYGYTF. Drawing the rest from reference TRBV7-9 and TRBJ1-2, the complete variable domain is DTGVSQNPRHKITKRGQNVTFRCDPISEHNRLYWYRQTLGQGPEFLTYFQNEAQLEKSRLLSDRFSAERPKGSFSTLEIQRTEQGDSAMYLCASSFGGVYGYTFGSGTRLTVV.

This clone was picked up one time. The J gene is TRBJ1-4, the V gene TRBV3-1 (or the pseudogene TRBV3-2); TRBD1 aligns across 8 bases. The CDR3 has 15 amino acids. Germline V gene sequence: CDR1 LGHDT, CDR2 YNNKEL (reference sequence). The V gene end was trimmed by 0 bases and the J gene end by 10 bases; junction bases not matched to a gene: 7. This CDR3 reads CASSQDMVTGAKLFF. The CDR3, as DNA: TGTGCCAGCAGCCAAGATATGGTGACAGGGGCAAAACTGTTTTTT.

The chain uses TRBV2 and TRBJ1-1, with a possible D match to TRBD1 (5 bases). This CDR3 region has 14 residues. The germline V gene has CDR1 SNHLY and CDR2 FYNNEI. V was trimmed by 4 bases and J by 1 base, leaving 10 bases between them. The CDR3, as DNA: TGTGCCAGCAGTGGTAGAAGGGGGAACACTGAAGCTTTCTTT. Protein: CASSGRRGNTEAFF.

The gene calls are TRBV18 and TRBJ2-6, with TRBD1 matching over 7 bases. Per the germline V gene, CDR1 is KGHSH and CDR2 is LQKENI. The ends lost 3 bases at V and 0 bases at J; junction bases unmatched: 5. This CDR3 contains 17 residues. CDR3 loop: CASSPGTESSGANVLTF. The CDR3 bases are TGTGCCAGCTCACCGGGGACAGAGAGCTCTGGGGCCAACGTCCTGACTTTC.

The rearrangement uses TRBV10-3 and TRBJ1-1; 7 nucleotides line up with TRBD1. V gave up 2 bases and J gave up 4 bases; unmatched junction bases: 7. CDR3 length: 15 residues. Germline V CDR1 and CDR2: ENHRY, SYGVKD. CDR3 residues: CAISERRQGGTEAFF. Written as DNA, the CDR3 is TGTGCCATCAGTGAGAGAAGACAGGGCGGCACTGAAGCTTTCTTT.

The chain couples TRBV21-1 to TRBJ1-6; the table's D call, TRBD1, was not checked against the DNA. TRBV21-1 is shown as a pseudogene. The CDR3 totals 14 residues. This CDR3 is CASKSGGLNSPLHF. The CDR3 region has the DNA TGTGCCAGCAAGTCAGGGGGATTGAATTCACCCCTCCACTTT.

The chain uses TRBV19 and TRBJ2-2; D uncertain. Germline-derived CDR1 and CDR2 are LNHDA and SQIVND (reference sequence). Trimming pared 3 bases from V and 1 base from J, leaving 12 bases between. The CDR3 runs to 16 residues. The CDR3 DNA follows: TGTGCCAGTAGTATGGTCGCAGGTTGGAACACCGGGGAGCTGTTTTTT. Residues: CASSMVAGWNTGELFF.

This clone came up once. The chain combines TRBV6-5 with TRBJ1-5, with D perhaps matching TRBD1 (5 bases). The CDR3 covers 14 residues. Trimming removed 2 bases at V and 7 bases at J, with 12 bases between. Germline CDR1 and CDR2: MNHEY and SVGAGI. CDR3 in DNA: TGTGCCAGCAGTTACATCGGGGGTGGGCAGCCCCAGCATTTT. It yields the protein CASSYIGGGQPQHF.

This clone showed up just a few times. The rearrangement joins TRBV5-1 to TRBJ1-5; no firm D call. V lost 0 bases, J lost 1 base, and 8 bases lay in between. Germline V gene sequence: CDR1 SGHRS, CDR2 YFSETQ. The CDR3 spans 15 residues. The CDR3 here is CASSLVPGSNQPQHF. DNA for the CDR3: TGCGCCAGCAGCTTGGTGCCTGGGAGCAATCAGCCCCAGCATTTT.

This clone was observed once. This chain uses TRBV14 with TRBJ2-4, with a possible D match to TRBD2 (6 bases). V lost 2 bases and J lost 1, with 9 bases in between. The CDR3 spans 15 residues. Germline values: CDR1 SGHDN, CDR2 FVKESK. The CDR3 DNA follows: TGTGCCAGCAGCCAAACCAGCGGGGCCAAAAACATTCAGTACTTC. Translated: CASSQTSGAKNIQYF. The full variable domain, with the rest looked up from reference TRBV14 and TRBJ2-4, is EAGVTQFPSHSVIEKGQTVTLRCDPISGHDNLYWYRRVMGKEIKFLLHFVKESKQDESGMPNNRFLAERTGGTYSTLKVQPAELEDSGVYFCASSQTSGAKNIQYFGAGTRLSVL.

The chain is built from TRBV12-5 and TRBJ1-1; 8 positions match TRBD1. V shed 2 bases and J 1 base; nucleotides not matched to a gene: 9. The CDR3 has 17 amino acids. The germline CDR1 and CDR2 sequences are LGHNT and FRNRAP. Here the CDR3 reads CASGLRLSGTGNTEAFF. The CDR3 bases are TGTGCTAGTGGTTTGAGACTATCCGGGACAGGGAACACTGAAGCTTTCTTT.

This clone showed up just once. J is TRBJ2-7 and V is TRBV4-1; D gene ambiguous. The CDR3 extends over 18 amino acids. Trimming removed 3 bases at V and 5 bases at J, with 26 bases between. CDR1 and CDR2 from the germline V gene are MGHRA and YSYEKL. In DNA form, the CDR3 reads TGCGCCAGCAGCCATTCCCCCCTTCGACAAAGTCGGACCCACGAGCAGTACTTC. Its protein is CASSHSPLRQSRTHEQYF.

This rearrangement joins TRBV19 to TRBJ1-5; a possible D gene is TRBD1 (6 bases). The V end was cut by 3 bases, the J end by 1 base, with 28 bases between. Germline values: CDR1 LNHDA, CDR2 SQIVND (reference sequence). This CDR3 is 21 amino acids long. The CDR3 reads CASSITGWGHRTYRSNQPQHF. In DNA form, the CDR3 reads TGTGCCAGTAGTATTACGGGTTGGGGGCATCGGACCTATCGAAGCAATCAGCCCCAGCATTTT.

The rearrangement joins TRBV27 to TRBJ2-2; D remains ambiguous. This CDR3 contains 13 residues. Germline V gene sequence: CDR1 MNHEY, CDR2 SMNVEV (reference sequence). The V gene lost 0 bases and the J gene lost 4 bases, with 3 bases spanning the gap. The chain's CDR3 is CASSLSRTGELFF. CDR3 DNA sequence: TGTGCCAGCAGTTTATCCCGCACCGGGGAGCTGTTTTTT.

V is TRBV7-9 and J is TRBJ1-1, with D unclear. Trimming cost V 4 bases and J 1 base, with 10 bases left between them. CDR1 and CDR2 from the germline V gene are SEHNR and FQNEAQ (reference sequence). The CDR3 runs to 14 residues. DNA for the CDR3: TGTGCCAGCAGCTCGGGAAAGTGGAACACTGAAGCTTTCTTT. This encodes CASSSGKWNTEAFF.

The gene calls are TRBV5-4 and TRBJ2-1, with D possibly being TRBD2 (6 bases). Trimming took off 0 bases at V and 10 bases at J, with 17 bases between the two ends. The CDR3 runs 15 residues. The V gene's germline CDR1 is SGHNT and CDR2 YYREEE (reference sequence). CDR3 DNA: TGTGCCAGCAGCTTGGATGGTGGAGGGAGAAGGGAGCAGTTCTTC. Translated: CASSLDGGGRREQFF.

V usage is TRBV5-1 and J usage is TRBJ2-7, with 10 bases aligning to TRBD2. The trim removed 4 bases at V and 5 bases at J, leaving 12 bases unmatched. The CDR3 totals 16 residues. Germline V gene data show CDR1 as SGHRS and CDR2 as YFSETQ. CDR3 residues: CASSAPQLAGLHEQYF. Here the CDR3 DNA reads TGCGCCAGCAGCGCACCCCAACTAGCGGGGCTTCACGAGCAGTACTTC. Based on the CDR3 plus reference TRBV5-1 and TRBJ2-7, the full variable domain is KAGVTQTPRYLIKTRGQQVTLSCSPISGHRSVSWYQQTPGQGLQFLFEYFSETQRNKGNFPGRFSGRQFSNSRSEMNVSTLELGDSALYLCASSAPQLAGLHEQYFGPGTRLTVT.

The genes are TRBV7-2 and TRBJ2-7; D gene uncertain. Trimming removed 3 bases from V and 4 bases from J, with 10 bases in between. Germline CDR1 is SGHTA and CDR2 is FQGNSA. The CDR3 covers 13 residues. The DNA for the CDR3 is TGTGCCAGCAGCTTCTCCAGAACTTACGAGCAGTACTTC. Residues: CASSFSRTYEQYF.

A few counts support this clone. V is TRBV10-3 and J is TRBJ2-1, with D unclear. The CDR3 spans 11 residues. Trimming shortened V by 4 bases and J by 5 bases, and 3 bases separated the two germline ends. Germline assignment: CDR1 ENHRY and CDR2 SYGVKD. The CDR3 DNA reads as TGTGCCATCAGTGCACACAATGAGCAGTTCTTC. It specifies CAISAHNEQFF.

V usage is TRBV13 and J usage is TRBJ1-3; 9 positions agree with TRBD1. Looked up from germline, CDR1 is PRHDT and CDR2 is FYEKMQ (reference sequence). Trimming removed 4 bases from V and 0 bases from J; junction bases left unmatched: 7. The CDR3 has 17 residues. CDR3 residues: CASSWGRDRVSGNTIYF. CDR3 nucleotides: TGTGCCAGCAGCTGGGGCCGGGACAGGGTCTCTGGAAACACCATATATTTT.

CDR3 in DNA: TGTGCCAGCAGTTTAGGATTAACTAGCGGGAGGGCCGTATACGAGCAGTACTTC. Its translation: CASSLGLTSGRAVYEQYF. The rearrangement links TRBV28 to TRBJ2-7; 13 bases are shared with TRBD2. The germline CDR1 and CDR2 sequences are MDHEN and SYDVKM. Trimming cost V 2 bases and J 4 bases; bases outside gene matches: 11. This CDR3 comprises 18 residues.

V and J are TRBV12-3 or TRBV12-4 and TRBJ1-2; no firm D call. CDR3 length equals 13 residues. V lost 6 bases and J lost 3, with 11 bases in between. The CDR3 region has the DNA TGTGCCAGCAGCCGGACGGCTGACTATGGCTACACCTTC. Its protein is CASSRTADYGYTF.

The DNA for the CDR3 is TGTGCCACCAAGGGGGACAGCACAGATACGCAGTATTTT. Its protein is CATKGDSTDTQYF. The chain links TRBV24-1 to TRBJ2-3; a possible D gene is TRBD1 (6 bases). The germline V gene has CDR1 KGHDR and CDR2 SFDVKD. The length of the CDR3 is 13 residues. Trimming shortened V by 8 bases and J by 0 bases, and 8 bases separated the two germline ends.

This chain joins TRBV25-1 and TRBJ2-1, with 8 bases lining up with TRBD2. The V segment lost 7 bases and the J segment 0 bases; nucleotides outside the gene matches: 8. Looked up from germline, CDR1 is MGHDK and CDR2 is SYGVNS. The CDR3 is 16 amino acids. The CDR3 protein is CASTPSGGPSYNEQFF. CDR3 nucleotide sequence: TGTGCCAGCACTCCGAGCGGGGGCCCCTCCTACAATGAGCAGTTCTTC.

This clone has a single count. The chain links TRBV3-1 (or the pseudogene TRBV3-2) to TRBJ2-1; no clear D. Trimming took 4 bases from V and 11 from J, leaving 12 bases between them. Per the germline V gene, CDR1 is LGHDT and CDR2 is YNNKEL (reference sequence). The CDR3 is 12 residues long. The CDR3 is CASSPTNQKQFF. The CDR3 DNA reads as TGTGCCAGCAGCCCCACAAACCAGAAGCAGTTCTTC.

The J gene is TRBJ2-4, the V gene TRBV4-2; TRBD2 agrees at 8 bases. Germline assignment: CDR1 LGHNA and CDR2 YNFKEQ. The CDR3 loop spans 20 amino acids. V lost 4 bases to trimming and J lost 6 bases; unmatched junction nucleotides: 23. The CDR3 loop is CASSPETRFGGAGGANIQYF. The CDR3 DNA sequence: TGTGCCAGCAGCCCGGAAACTCGATTCGGGGGGGCGGGAGGCGCAAACATTCAGTACTTC.

V and J are TRBV4-1 and TRBJ1-1; 8 positions match TRBD1. The J segment lost 2 bases and the V segment lost 0 bases, leaving 8 bases of the junction unmatched. The CDR3 consists of 17 residues. Germline CDR1 MGHRA, CDR2 YSYEKL. As DNA, the CDR3 is TGCGCCAGCAGCCAAGATATGGCAGGGGGCAGAAACACTGAAGCTTTCTTT. This translates into CASSQDMAGGRNTEAFF.